This T cell receptor (beta chain) was retrieved from a study of human T cells and chemical hapten exposure. Study background: Per-sample TCR yield variability stemmed mainly from small pooled library volume differences. Study outcomes and limitations: TCRs exceeding 1 in 1000 frequency stayed unchanged with DPC sensitization.

Researchers extracted total RNA from unfractionated whole blood. This clonotype came up many times. Its antigen is not known. V was cut by 2 bases and J by 10 bases, with 7 bases left in between. This CDR3 spans 11 amino acids. Germline lookup yields CDR1 SGDLS and CDR2 YYNGEE. In the library, unique molecular identifiers were attached to individual cDNA molecules. TCRdb fed the reads into MiXCR, producing one record per CDR3 protein. The table records about 120,000 distinct CDR3 sequences, over 7% of them present only once. The receptor comes from a human donor in good health. Some clones in this sample may be carry-over from other donors' samples. Material: whole blood. The chain has TRBV9 and TRBJ2-1; D is ambiguous. The CDR3 region is CASSVSWEQFF. DNA of the CDR3: TGTGCCAGCAGCGTGAGCTGGGAGCAGTTCTTC.